This record covers a single T cell receptor (beta chain). No antigen is known for it. No base quality information exists; no much larger clone differs at one position. The CDR3 regions of human TCRbeta chains were analyzed by immunosequencing. The paper's processing steps were these. Repertoire TCRs were matched against a reference library of SARS-CoV-2-specific TCRs generated with the MIRA antigen-specificity platform. Breadth meant the fraction of unique TCRs that were SARS-CoV-2-associated, whereas depth meant the fraction of total T cells that were SARS-CoV-2-associated. Using the MIRA data, every spike-specific TCR was mapped to the spike region that the TCR reacted to and assigned to either a CD4 or a CD8 class. Log10-transformed breadth and depth values were compared by one-way ANOVA with Sidak's multiple comparisons tests. TCRdb's version of the immuneACCESS table is confined to in-frame rearrangements and falls short of the full clone set. An unresolved V gene accounts for under half of the shortfall where checked; the remainder is of unknown origin. For V, J and clone size, that table is used; D and trimming come from the DNA. Recorded for this sample are around 84,000 clones; roughly 87% of them occurred a single time. The ten largest clonotypes hold about 1.6% of the sample.

The CDR3 runs 15 amino acids, cysteine and phenylalanine included. The DNA shown is the 45-base CDR3, in frame from base 1. CDR1 and CDR2, looked up from the germline V gene (reference sequence), are LGHDT and YNNKEL. V is shortened by 4 bases, J by 9 bases, and the region joining them spans 19 bases. The sample originates from a study of T cell responses to AZD1222 COVID-19 vaccine (dated by TCRdb to the early 2020s). With regard to the full study: AZD1222 recipients given second doses at about 4 weeks or at about 12 weeks were pooled, since spike-specific TCR depth and breadth were not found to differ between the two schedules. TCR sequencing covered over 230 trial participants: some 210 given two doses of AZD1222 and 26 given two doses of MenACWY control vaccine. Trial participants were enrolled by age into 18-55, 56-69 and 70-plus year subgroups, with about 150, 28 and 57 TCR-sequenced participants respectively.

This sample's time point label indicates: baseline before first vaccination. Samples from vaccinated people were obtained from the UK trials COV001 and COV002, which included a single-blind randomized controlled phase 2/3 trial of AZD1222 (ChAdOx1 nCoV-19) in healthy adults. For TCRbeta chain sequencing, PBMC samples from trial participants were taken at day 0 and at day 28 after the second dose. Summary of the overall study and its limitations: Reportedly, close to half of the unique spike-specific TCRs recognized epitopes lying outside the regions that are mutated in the B.1.351 and B.1.1.7 variants. Participants were mostly white British and included more females than males, and it was suggested by the authors that clonal diversity may have been underestimated. After two AZD1222 doses, spike-specific TCR breadth and depth were significantly higher than at day 0 and than in MenACWY recipients. CD4 TCRs associated with the vaccine covered the entire spike protein, and the dominant responses were in regions 160-218 and 743-854. Conclusions about previously exposed vaccinees were limited because only a handful of AZD1222 recipients were SARS-CoV-2 seropositive at baseline. In the small 56-69-year group, the increase in depth fell short of significance, most likely because of low power. No day 14 peak-response samples were available, so repertoires were characterized only after the peak T cell response.

The sequence links TRBV3-1 (or the pseudogene TRBV3-2) to TRBJ2-1; the D gene is possibly TRBD2, with 7 bases matching. The starting material was peripheral blood, obtained on day 0 of AZD1222 vaccination. This clonotype originated in an adult in good health. The DNA is TGTGCCAGCAGCCCCCGGGGGGCCCCGGGGACTGAGCAGTTCTTC. It specifies CASSPRGAPGTEQFF.